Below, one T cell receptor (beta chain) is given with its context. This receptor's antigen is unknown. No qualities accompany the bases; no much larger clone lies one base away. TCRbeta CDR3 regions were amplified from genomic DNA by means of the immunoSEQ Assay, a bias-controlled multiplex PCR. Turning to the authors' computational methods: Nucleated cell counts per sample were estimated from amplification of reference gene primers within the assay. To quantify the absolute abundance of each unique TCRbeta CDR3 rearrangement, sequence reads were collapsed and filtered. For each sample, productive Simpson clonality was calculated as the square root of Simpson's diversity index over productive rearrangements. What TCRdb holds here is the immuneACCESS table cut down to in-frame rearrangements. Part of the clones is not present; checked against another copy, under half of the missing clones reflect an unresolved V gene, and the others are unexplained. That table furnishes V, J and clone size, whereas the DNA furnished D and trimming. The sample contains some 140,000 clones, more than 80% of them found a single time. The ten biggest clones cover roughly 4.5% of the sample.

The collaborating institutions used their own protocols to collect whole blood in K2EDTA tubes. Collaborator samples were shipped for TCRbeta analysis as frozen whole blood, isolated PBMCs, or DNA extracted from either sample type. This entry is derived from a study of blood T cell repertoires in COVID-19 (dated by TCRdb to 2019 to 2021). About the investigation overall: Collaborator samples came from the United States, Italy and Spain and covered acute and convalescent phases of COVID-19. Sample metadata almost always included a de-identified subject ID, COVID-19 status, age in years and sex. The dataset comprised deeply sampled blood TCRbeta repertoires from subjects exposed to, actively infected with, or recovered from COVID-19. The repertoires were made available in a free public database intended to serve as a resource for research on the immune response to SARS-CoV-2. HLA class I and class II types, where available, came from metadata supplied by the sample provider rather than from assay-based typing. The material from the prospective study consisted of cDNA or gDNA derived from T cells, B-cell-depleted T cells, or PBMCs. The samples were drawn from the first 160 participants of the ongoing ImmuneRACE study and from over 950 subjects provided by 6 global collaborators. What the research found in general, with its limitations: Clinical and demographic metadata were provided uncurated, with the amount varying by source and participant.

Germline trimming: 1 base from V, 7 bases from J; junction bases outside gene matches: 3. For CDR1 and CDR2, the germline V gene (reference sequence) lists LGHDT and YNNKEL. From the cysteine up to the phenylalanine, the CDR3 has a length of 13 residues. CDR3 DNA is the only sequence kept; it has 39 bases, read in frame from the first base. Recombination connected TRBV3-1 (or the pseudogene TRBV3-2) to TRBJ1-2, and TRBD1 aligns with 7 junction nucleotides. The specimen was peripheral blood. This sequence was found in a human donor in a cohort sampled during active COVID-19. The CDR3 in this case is CASSQATGVGYTF. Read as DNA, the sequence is TGTGCCAGCAGCCAAGCTACAGGGGTTGGCTACACCTTC.